This T cell receptor (beta chain) was captured by sequencing in a study of immune evolution from preneoplasia to lung adenocarcinoma. General study results and limits: Top clone frequencies peaked in normal lung, apparently declining through invasive adenocarcinoma.

Worth noting for this clone: As yet, its antigen is unknown.

Two lung cancer pathologists independently confirmed each histologic diagnosis. Libraries were prepared by immunoSEQ multiplex PCR; TCRdb keeps only in-frame clonotypes and omits some of them. This table holds 4,000 to 6,000 clones, roughly 75% found once. Trimming left V 4 bases short and J 4 bases short, with 16 bases between. CDR1 and CDR2 from the germline V gene are GTSNPN and SVGIG (reference sequence). The CDR3 is 14 amino acids. The sample was FFPE normal lung tissue adjacent to the tumor. The chain is built from TRBV30 and TRBJ2-5; a weak D match, TRBD2 (6 bases). This receptor was taken from a person between 45 and 75 years old with lung adenocarcinoma. The CDR3 region is CAWNGLAVRETQYF. CDR3 coding DNA: TGTGCCTGGAACGGTTTAGCGGTGCGAGAGACCCAGTACTTC.